These 17 T cell receptor beta chains came from one sample sequenced in a study of regulatory T cells in long-lasting Graves disease. Investigators prepared the TCR beta libraries by applying iRepertoire HTBI primers and Arm-PCR of CDR3 regions. Each CDR3 protein gets one entry after TCRdb re-called the multiplex PCR reads with MiXCR. The repertoire holds about 220,000 distinct CDR3 sequences, around 19% seen once, with approximately 12% in the top ten. Time point of the sample: newly diagnosed GD, antithyroid drugs for less than 3 months. Extracted RNA from PBMCs served as the source of the TCR library. These data were likewise used in another study, on T cells in Graves' hyperthyroidism and ophthalmopathy.

The sample was peripheral blood mononuclear cells (PBMCs), taken at new diagnosis, from a patient treated with antithyroid drugs. Every receptor here comes from a woman aged 30 to 39 with Graves disease.

This clonotype was counted many times. A read error may produce the germline difference seen at one junction end. The chain has TRBV11-3 and TRBJ2-1; TRBD2 aligns across 8 bases. CDR1 SGHNT and CDR2 YENEEA come from the germline V gene. The CDR3 totals 17 residues. CDR3 DNA sequence: TGTACCAGCAGCTCACCCCCTTTAGCGGGGATGTACAATGAGCAGTTCTTC. As protein: CTSSSPPLAGMYNEQFF.

About this clonotype: This may be a read error: a much more frequent sequence differs by one nucleotide. V gene TRBV3-1 combines with J gene TRBJ1-1, with D possibly matching TRBD1 (5 bases). This CDR3 comprises 15 residues. V dropped 1 base and J dropped 3 bases, with 12 bases sitting between them. CDR1 is LGHDT, CDR2 YNNKEL, per germline (reference sequence). The CDR3 loop is CASSQGGGGDTEAFF. CDR3 DNA sequence: TGTGCCAGCAGCCAAGGGGGGGGTGGGGACACTGAAGCTTTCTTT.

This clonotype was observed a handful of times. The V gene is TRBV5-1, the J gene TRBJ1-1, with TRBD1 identical over 8 bases. The V gene end was trimmed by 5 bases and the J gene end by 4 bases; junction bases not matched to a gene: 7. The germline V gene has CDR1 SGHRS and CDR2 YFSETQ. This CDR3 comprises 14 residues. The CDR3 protein is CASRSQGAGTEAFF. Here the CDR3 DNA reads TGCGCCAGCAGATCCCAGGGGGCGGGCACTGAAGCTTTCTTT. Full variable domain (outside the CDR3, taken from reference TRBV5-1 and TRBJ1-1): KAGVTQTPRYLIKTRGQQVTLSCSPISGHRSVSWYQQTPGQGLQFLFEYFSETQRNKGNFPGRFSGRQFSNSRSEMNVSTLELGDSALYLCASRSQGAGTEAFFGQGTRLTVV.

J is TRBJ2-1 and V is TRBV12-3 or TRBV12-4; no firm D call. V was pared by 6 bases and J by 0 bases, with 18 bases between. This CDR3 has 17 residues. The CDR3 sequence is CASRALGRTSSYNEQFF. The CDR3 DNA reads as TGTGCCAGCAGGGCCCTTGGGCGGACCAGCTCCTACAATGAGCAGTTCTTC.

This clonotype turned up a few times. This sequence joins TRBV5-4 and TRBJ1-4, with 7 bases identical to TRBD1. Germline loops: CDR1 SGHNT, CDR2 YYREEE (reference sequence). V lost 3 bases and J lost 8; bases outside the gene matches: 7. The CDR3 sequence is 14 residues long. The CDR3 sequence is CASSSDRDREKLFF. The CDR3, as DNA: TGTGCCAGCAGCTCCGACAGGGATCGAGAAAAACTGTTTTTT.

This rearrangement joins TRBV11-2 to TRBJ2-2, with D possibly TRBD1 on 6 matching bases. Germline loops: CDR1 SGHAT, CDR2 FQNNGV. CDR3 size: 17 residues. Between the trimmed V and J ends, which lost 5 bases and 3 bases, there was a span of 19 bases. This CDR3 is CASSVQPGQVYTGELFF. The CDR3 DNA reads as TGTGCCAGCAGCGTCCAGCCGGGACAAGTATACACCGGGGAGCTGTTTTTT.

This clonotype was seen many times. This chain links TRBV9 with TRBJ2-4; 8 bases line up with TRBD2. The length of the CDR3 is 15 residues. The J segment lost 7 bases and the V segment lost 2 bases, leaving 8 bases of the junction unmatched. Looked up from germline, CDR1 is SGDLS and CDR2 is YYNGEE. The CDR3 DNA sequence: TGTGCCAGCAGCGTGTCCGGGACTAGTGGTAACATTCAGTACTTC. It specifies CASSVSGTSGNIQYF.

The gene calls are TRBV12-3 or TRBV12-4 and TRBJ2-7; the D gene is possibly TRBD2 (6 bases). The V end was cut by 6 bases, the J end by 7 bases, with 19 bases between. The CDR3 spans 14 residues. CDR3 sequence reads: CASSPGATIREQYF. The CDR3 bases are TGTGCCAGCAGCCCGGGAGCAACCATTAGGGAGCAGTACTTC.

There are many counts of this clonotype. The CDR3 bases are TGCGCCAGCAGCCAAGACCCAACAGGGGGCTTAGAGCAGTACTTC. Translating gives CASSQDPTGGLEQYF. V usage is TRBV4-1 and J usage is TRBJ2-7, with 9 bases that match TRBD1. V was clipped by 0 bases and J by 7 bases; unmatched bases: 7. The CDR3 length is 15 residues. Germline values: CDR1 MGHRA, CDR2 YSYEKL.

A few counts support this clonotype. A much larger clone lies one base from this, so it may be a read error. This rearrangement joins TRBV5-6 to TRBJ1-5; D unclear. This CDR3 comprises 13 residues. Germline V CDR1 and CDR2: SGHDT, YYEEEE. CDR3 region: CVSSLGAGQPQHF. CDR3 DNA sequence: TGTGTCAGCAGCTTGGGAGCGGGGCAGCCCCAGCATTTT.

This clonotype has a count of ten or more. This chain links TRBV7-8 with TRBJ1-1, with D unresolved. V was pared by 4 bases and J by 5 bases, with 11 bases between. The germline CDR1 and CDR2 sequences are SGHVS and FQNEAQ. The CDR3 is 13 residues long. CDR3 in amino acids: CASSSSLQTEAFF. The DNA for the CDR3 is TGTGCCAGCAGCTCGTCCCTTCAGACTGAAGCTTTCTTT.

This clonotype was seen ten or more times. V usage is TRBV5-1 and J usage is TRBJ2-3; no reliable D call. Trimming removed 5 bases from V and 0 bases from J, with 13 bases in between. The CDR3 is 15 amino acids. Looked up from germline, CDR1 is SGHRS and CDR2 is YFSETQ. The CDR3 DNA reads TGCGCCAGCAGACTCCAGCCTACCAGCACAGATACGCAGTATTTT. Protein product: CASRLQPTSTDTQYF.

This clonotype was observed at least ten times. Mismatch with germline at one junction end may stem from a read error. This sequence joins TRBV4-1 and TRBJ2-2; D might be TRBD1 or TRBD2, each matching 5 bases. The CDR3 contains 14 residues. Germline V gives CDR1 MGHRA, CDR2 YSYEKL. The CDR3 is CASSRDENTGELFF. The CDR3 region has the DNA TGTGCCAGCAGCCGGGACGAGAACACCGGGGAGCTGTTTTTT.

The V gene is TRBV27, the J gene TRBJ2-3; D unclear. In germline, CDR1 is MNHEY, CDR2 SMNVEV (reference sequence). V was shortened by 5 bases and J by 4 bases, with 10 bases between the two germline ends. There are 13 residues in the CDR3. CDR3 sequence reads: CASSVRRSDTQYF. For the CDR3, the DNA is TGTGCCAGCAGTGTCAGACGATCAGATACGCAGTATTTT.

This clonotype has at least ten counts. The genes are TRBV12-3 or TRBV12-4 and TRBJ2-3, with 7 positions matching TRBD2. Trimming took 10 bases from V and 0 from J; bases not matched to a gene: 7. The CDR3 length is 14 residues. CDR3 protein: CATLADPSTDTQYF. CDR3 DNA sequence: TGTGCCACCCTAGCGGATCCTAGCACAGATACGCAGTATTTT.

The chain couples TRBV20-1 to TRBJ1-1; 10 nucleotides match TRBD1. Trimming cost V 2 bases and J 1 base; bases outside gene matches: 7. Germline V CDR1 and CDR2: DFQATT, SNEGSKA (reference sequence). The CDR3 runs to 16 residues. CDR3 nucleotides: TGCAGTGCTAGACCCTGGGACAGGGGCGGGAACACTGAAGCTTTCTTT. It translates to CSARPWDRGGNTEAFF.

This clonotype was found many times. The chain recombines TRBV28 with TRBJ2-1; D may be TRBD1 (6 bases). The CDR3 has 16 amino acids. Deletions cut 3 bases from V and 1 base from J, with 13 bases between. Germline assignment: CDR1 MDHEN and CDR2 SYDVKM. The chain's CDR3 is CASSFSRGGSYNEQFF. The CDR3 region has the DNA TGTGCCAGCAGTTTTAGTAGAGGGGGATCCTACAATGAGCAGTTCTTC.